This T cell receptor (beta chain) was profiled in a study of T cells in Graves' hyperthyroidism and ophthalmopathy. Study-level background: Peripheral blood samples were taken at initial diagnosis, prior to any treatment. General study results and limits: Ophthalmopathy was identified by the model a median about 6.4 months ahead of onset. Blood also held most thyroid clonotypes expanded beyond 0.001.

The diagnostic basis comprised clinical symptoms, serum thyroxine and TRAb, thyroid ultrasound and orbital computed tomography. This clonotype was counted at least ten times. Its target is not known. Amplified TCR beta CDR3 regions came from RNA transcripts. A first-round RT-PCR of the TCR CDR3 used the HTBI primer set. MiXCR, run by TCRdb on the multiplex PCR reads, gives a single entry per CDR3 protein. Among about half a million distinct CDR3 sequences listed, 22% were seen once. The germline gives CDR1 SGHAT, CDR2 FQNNGV. The CDR3 totals 14 residues. Trimming removed 1 base from V and 2 bases from J; junction bases left unmatched: 1.

The chain carries TRBV11-2 and TRBJ1-2; 7 bases align to TRBD1. Source material: blood. The clonotype was recovered from a woman between 65 and 79 years old with Graves' ophthalmopathy. The CDR3 DNA reads as TGTGCCAGCAGCTTAGCGACAGGGAACTATGGCTACACCTTC. This encodes CASSLATGNYGYTF.